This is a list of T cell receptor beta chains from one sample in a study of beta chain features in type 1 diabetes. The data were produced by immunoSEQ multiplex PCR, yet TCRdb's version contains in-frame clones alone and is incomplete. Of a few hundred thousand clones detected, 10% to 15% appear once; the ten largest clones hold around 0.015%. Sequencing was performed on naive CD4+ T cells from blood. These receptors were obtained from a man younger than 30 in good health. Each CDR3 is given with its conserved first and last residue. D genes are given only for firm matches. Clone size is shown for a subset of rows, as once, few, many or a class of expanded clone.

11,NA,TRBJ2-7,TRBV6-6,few,TGTGCCAGCAGTTTTCAGGGGGAGCAGTACTTC,CASSFQGEQYF
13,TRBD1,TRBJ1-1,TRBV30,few,TGTGCCTGGAGTGTTCGCAGGGGGATTGTAGCTTTCTTT,CAWSVRRGIVAFF
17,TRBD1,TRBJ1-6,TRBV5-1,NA,TGCGCCAGCAGCCTAGGACAACGTACAGGGGGTAATTCACCCCTCCACTTT,CASSLGQRTGGNSPLHF
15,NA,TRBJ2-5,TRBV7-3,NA,TGTGCCAGCAGCTTAGGTCGGAGGTCCAAGGAGACCCAGTACTTC,CASSLGRRSKETQYF
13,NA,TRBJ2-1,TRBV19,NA,TGTGCCAGTAATGGGCAGGGGTACAATGAGCAGTTCTTC,CASNGQGYNEQFF
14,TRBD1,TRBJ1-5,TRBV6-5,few,TGTGCCAGCAGTCGAGACAGGGTCAATCAGCCCCAGCATTTT,CASSRDRVNQPQHF
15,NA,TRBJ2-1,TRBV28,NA,TGTGCCAGCAGTTTCTTATACGACTCGGGCAATGAGCAGTTCTTC,CASSFLYDSGNEQFF
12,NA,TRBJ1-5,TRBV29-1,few,TGCAGCGTCGCAGATACCAATCAGCCCCAGCATTTT,CSVADTNQPQHF
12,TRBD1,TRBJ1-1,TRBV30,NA,TGTGCCTGGGGACAGGGGAACACTGAAGCTTTCTTT,CAWGQGNTEAFF
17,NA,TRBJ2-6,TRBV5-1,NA,TGCGCCAGCAGCTTGTATGGACAGTCTCCCGGGGCCAACGTCCTGACTTTC,CASSLYGQSPGANVLTF
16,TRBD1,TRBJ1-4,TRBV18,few,TGTGCCAGCTCATCCAGGCAGGGGGCCTCTAATGAAAAACTGTTTTTT,CASSSRQGASNEKLFF
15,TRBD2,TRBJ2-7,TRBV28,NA,TGTGCCAGCAGTCGTAGCGGGAGGGCATTCTACGAGCAGTACTTC,CASSRSGRAFYEQYF
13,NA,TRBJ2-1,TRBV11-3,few,TGTGCCAGCAGCTCCCATTACAGTGCTGAGCAGTTCTTC,CASSSHYSAEQFF